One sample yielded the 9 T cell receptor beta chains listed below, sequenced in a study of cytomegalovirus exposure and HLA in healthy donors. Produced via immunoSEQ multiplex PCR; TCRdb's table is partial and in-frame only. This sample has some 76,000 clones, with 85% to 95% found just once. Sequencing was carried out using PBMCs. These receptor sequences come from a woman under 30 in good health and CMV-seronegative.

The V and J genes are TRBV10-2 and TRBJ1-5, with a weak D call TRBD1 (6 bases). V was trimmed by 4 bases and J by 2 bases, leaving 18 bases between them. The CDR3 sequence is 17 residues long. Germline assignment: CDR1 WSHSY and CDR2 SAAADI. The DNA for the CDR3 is TGCGCCAGCAGTGGGATCGTGGGGGCGGGGGGCAATCAGCCCCAGCATTTT. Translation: CASSGIVGAGGNQPQHF.

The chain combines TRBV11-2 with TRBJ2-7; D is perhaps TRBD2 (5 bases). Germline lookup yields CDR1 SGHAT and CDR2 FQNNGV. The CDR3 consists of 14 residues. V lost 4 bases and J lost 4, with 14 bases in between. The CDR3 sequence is CASSSTPAAYEQYF. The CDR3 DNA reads TGTGCCAGCAGCTCTACTCCAGCGGCGTACGAGCAGTACTTC.

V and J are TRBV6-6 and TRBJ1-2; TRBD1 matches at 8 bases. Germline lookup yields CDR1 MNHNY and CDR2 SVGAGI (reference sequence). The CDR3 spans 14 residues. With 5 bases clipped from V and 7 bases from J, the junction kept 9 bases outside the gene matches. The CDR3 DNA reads TGTGCCAGCAGTCCCACAGGGGGGTTAACTGGCTACACCTTC. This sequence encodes CASSPTGGLTGYTF.

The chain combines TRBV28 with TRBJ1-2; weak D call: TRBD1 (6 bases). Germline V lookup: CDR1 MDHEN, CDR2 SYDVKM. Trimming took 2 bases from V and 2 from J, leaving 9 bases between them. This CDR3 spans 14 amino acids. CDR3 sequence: CASSLEDRNYGYTF. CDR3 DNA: TGTGCCAGCAGTTTAGAGGACAGAAACTATGGCTACACCTTC.

The CDR3 is CASSSGLDPKEQYF. CDR3 DNA: TGTGCCAGCAGTTCGGGACTAGACCCTAAGGAGCAGTACTTC. The chain links TRBV28 to TRBJ2-7; 8 positions agree with TRBD2. The CDR3 is made up of 14 amino acids. Looked up from germline, CDR1 is MDHEN and CDR2 is SYDVKM. V dropped 4 bases and J dropped 7; count of bases not matched to a gene: 9. The complete variable domain, with remaining parts taken from reference TRBV28 and TRBJ2-7, reads DVKVTQSSRYLVKRTGEKVFLECVQDMDHENMFWYRQDPGLGLRLIYFSYDVKMKEKGDIPEGYSVSREKKERFSLILESASTNQTSMYLCASSSGLDPKEQYFGPGTRLTVT.

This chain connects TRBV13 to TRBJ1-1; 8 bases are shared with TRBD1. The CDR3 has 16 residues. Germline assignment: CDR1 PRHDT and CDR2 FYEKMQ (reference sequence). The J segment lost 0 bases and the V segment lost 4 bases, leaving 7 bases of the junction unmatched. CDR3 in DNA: TGTGCCAGCAGCTCGAGGACAGGGATGGTGAACACTGAAGCTTTCTTT. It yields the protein CASSSRTGMVNTEAFF.

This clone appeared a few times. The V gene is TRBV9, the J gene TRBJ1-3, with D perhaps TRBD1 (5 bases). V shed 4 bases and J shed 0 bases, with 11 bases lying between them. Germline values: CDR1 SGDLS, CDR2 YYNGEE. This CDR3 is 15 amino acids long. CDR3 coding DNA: TGTGCCAGCAGCAAGGACACCATCTCTGGAAACACCATATATTTT. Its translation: CASSKDTISGNTIYF.

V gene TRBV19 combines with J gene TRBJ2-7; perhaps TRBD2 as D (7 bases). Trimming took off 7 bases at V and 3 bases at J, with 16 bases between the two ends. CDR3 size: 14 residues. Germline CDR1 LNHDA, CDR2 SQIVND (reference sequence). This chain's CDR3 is CASTQAGHYYEQYF. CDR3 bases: TGTGCCAGTACTCAAGCGGGACATTACTACGAGCAGTACTTC.

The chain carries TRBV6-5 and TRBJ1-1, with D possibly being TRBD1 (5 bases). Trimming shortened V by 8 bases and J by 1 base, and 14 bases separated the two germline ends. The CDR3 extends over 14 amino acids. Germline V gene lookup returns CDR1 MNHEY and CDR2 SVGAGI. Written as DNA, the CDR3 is TGTGCCAGCGGGACGGGGGGTAGGAACACTGAAGCTTTCTTT. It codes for CASGTGGRNTEAFF.